Detailed here is one T cell receptor (beta chain). This receptor's antigen is unknown. No much larger clone exists at a distance of one base, and base qualities are not known. Using the deep immunoSEQ assay, multiplex PCR amplified TCR CDR3 regions from genomic DNA. Extracted genomic DNA from each cell subset was distributed evenly across all wells of several immunoSEQ 96-well plates, and each plate was treated as a replicate. For sorted subsets, about 210 ng of genomic DNA, equivalent to 30,000 or so T cell genomes, went into each replicate PCR. Purified libraries were quantified with a Qubit 3.0 fluorometer, sized on a Bioanalyzer 2100, and re-quantified with the KAPA Library Quantification kit. Every immunoSEQ 96-well plate was sequenced on a dedicated single-read 150-cycle Illumina NextSeq 550 flow cell. Processing in the source paper ran as follows. Because the immunoSEQ output included only junctional sequences and no quality scores, the filtering could not be the same as the filtering used for full-length reads. Sequences were annotated with PyIR, a Python wrapper for IgBLAST v1.9, using IMGT germline references to assign V/J genes and CDR3. Any read was removed if the V/J assignment was weak (E-value above 1e-6), the CDR3 was missing, or the read contained stop codons, out-of-frame junctions, or ambiguous translated residues. A V3J clonotype was defined by an identical inferred V gene, J gene, and CDR3 amino acid sequence. Percentage overlap between repertoires was computed as shared unique clonotypes divided by the size of the smaller repertoire. Three approaches were used to assess repertoire richness: RTK rarefaction, the Chao1 estimator, and Recon v2.1 estimates of unobserved clonotypes. For all TCRbeta clonotypes obtained by the gDNA method from a few donors, generation probabilities were computed with OLGA. Here the immuneACCESS table is served through TCRdb, limited to in-frame sequences with V and J called. Missing clones are a known gap in these copies; in checked studies unresolved V genes cover under half, and the rest lacks a known reason. V and J calls and clone size are as listed in that table; D and trimming were resolved from the DNA. For this sample there are approximately 1.9 million clones; around 93% appear just once. The ten largest clones represent around 1.7% of the sample.

CD8 naive samples consisted of CD45RO-negative cells that were positively selected for CCR7, yielding a CD45RA+CCR7+ population without TemRA cells. Donors were healthy HIV-negative adults with no recently reported acute infections or vaccinations. All donors were Caucasian adults living in Nashville, Tennessee, USA. After blood collection by leukapheresis, PBMCs were isolated using Ficoll-Histopaque density gradient centrifugation and then cryopreserved in the vapor phase of liquid nitrogen. Analytical flow cytometry was used to check the purity and quantity of every magnetically sorted T cell population. Each sorted fraction had its genomic DNA isolated and then quantified by UV absorbance on a Nanodrop 2000c. These data come from a study of shared clonotypes between healthy human individuals (dated by TCRdb to the early 2020s). Describing the broader study: The cohort included a few men and a couple of women between 18 and 49 years of age. Per donor, three plates each were used for CD4 naive and CD4 memory, two for CD8 naive, and one for CD8 memory. Blood TCR repertoires of five healthy adults were deeply sequenced to estimate repertoire size and the extent of clonotype sharing between individuals. To increase sequencing depth and limit assay-specific biases, different laboratories used diverse techniques to prepare libraries and sequence TCR repertoires. Leukapheresis yielded between about 0.9 and 10 billion PBMCs per donor.

Broad study findings and their caveats: Naive subsets generally had larger estimated clonotype richness than memory subsets. Sampling was restricted to blood, and TCR repertoires in tissues likely differ from the TCR repertoires found in blood. Incomplete sequencing was indicated by rarefaction of sorted-subset datasets, despite the large sequencing depth. Because the study included only a small number of donors, the genetic and exposure-history diversity represented was limited. When several donors were compared, the shared fraction of clonotypes was about 5% for naive CD4, 3.5% to 4% for naive CD8, roughly 2.5% for memory CD4, and 0.4% for memory CD8. Pairwise subsampling led to the expectation that sequencing depth would affect the degree of clonotype sharing among donors. Compared with non-shared clonotypes, the clonotypes found in all four sorted-subset donors had higher generation probabilities.

Source material: naive CD8+ T cells from PBMCs. The intended sense of this specimen's cell subset or site label: CD45RA+CCR7+. The sequence was collected from a man aged 18 to 30 in good health. Some clones in this sample may be carry-over from other donors' samples.

The CDR3 in this case is CASSDPTALEAFF. The nucleotide sequence is given as TGTGCCAGCAGTGATCCGACGGCTCTCGAAGCTTTCTTT. The chain uses TRBV2 and TRBJ1-1, with the D segment identity uncertain. For CDR1 and CDR2, the germline V gene lists SNHLY and FYNNEI. The junction carries 13 bases between V and J, which are trimmed by 3 bases and 8 bases respectively. Including cysteine and phenylalanine, the CDR3 has 13 amino acids. Only the CDR3 region is kept as DNA, spanning 39 bases read in frame from base 1.